The clone carrying this T cell receptor (beta chain) was detected many times. Antigen unknown. This sample was taken from a study of T cell repertoires in cytomegalovirus infection. About the study: In public TCR beta signatures, there were indications of both CMV infection and matching HLA type.

V lost 6 bases and J lost 0, with 14 bases in between. The CDR3 contains 15 residues. The germline gives CDR1 ENHRY, CDR2 SYGVKD. TCRdb re-called the reads through MiXCR, storing one row per CDR3 protein. The sample consists of 250,000 or so distinct CDR3 sequences, about 15% of them appearing once. General study findings and limits: Dominating the ex vivo response were TCR beta clonotypes that were CMV-specific and HLA-C-restricted. There were carriers of CMV plus the relevant HLA, and cumulative public TCR beta family frequency identified them.

The chain carries TRBV10-3 and TRBJ2-5; D might be TRBD1 (6 bases). The TCR originated in a human donor in good health (CMV status not recorded). Some clones in this sample may be carry-over from other donors' samples. Source material: CD8+ T cells from PBMCs. CDR3 coding DNA: TGTGCCATCAGCGAAGGACAGTCGTACCAAGAGACCCAGTACTTC. Residues: CAISEGQSYQETQYF.